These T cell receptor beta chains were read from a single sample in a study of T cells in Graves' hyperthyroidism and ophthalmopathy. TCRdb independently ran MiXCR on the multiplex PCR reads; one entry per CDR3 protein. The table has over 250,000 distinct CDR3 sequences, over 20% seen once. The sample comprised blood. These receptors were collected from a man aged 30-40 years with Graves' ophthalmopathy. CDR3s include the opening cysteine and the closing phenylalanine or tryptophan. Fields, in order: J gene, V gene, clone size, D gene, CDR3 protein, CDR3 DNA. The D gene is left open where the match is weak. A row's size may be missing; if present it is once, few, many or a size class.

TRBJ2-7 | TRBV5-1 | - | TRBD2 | CASSLLSSGVGEQYF | TGCGCCAGCAGCTTGTTGTCGAGCGGGGTGGGGGAGCAGTACTTC
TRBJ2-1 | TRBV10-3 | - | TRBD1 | CAISLTGDEQFF | TGTGCCATCAGCCTGACAGGGGATGAGCAGTTCTTC
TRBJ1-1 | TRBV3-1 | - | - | CASSQEMDRHQAFF | TGTGCCAGCAGCCAAGAAATGGACAGACACCAAGCTTTCTTT
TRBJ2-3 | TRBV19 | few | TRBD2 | CASRRLAGGTDTQYF | TGTGCCAGTAGACGGTTAGCGGGAGGCACAGATACGCAGTATTTT
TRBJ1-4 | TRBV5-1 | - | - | CASSLDSLKSNEKLFF | TGCGCCAGCAGCTTGGACAGTTTAAAATCTAATGAAAAACTGTTTTTT
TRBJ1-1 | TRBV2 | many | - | CASTGGTEAFF | TGTGCCAGCACCGGAGGCACTGAAGCTTTCTTT
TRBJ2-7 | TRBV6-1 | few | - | CASSVTHRYEQYF | TGTGCCAGCAGTGTCACACACCGCTACGAGCAGTACTTC
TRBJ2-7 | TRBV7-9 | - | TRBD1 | CASSPPTGAGEQYF | TGTGCCAGCAGCCCCCCGACAGGGGCAGGCGAGCAGTACTTC
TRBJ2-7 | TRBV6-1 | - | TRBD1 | CASGFRRDRGAEQYF | TGTGCCAGCGGATTCCGCCGGGACAGGGGAGCCGAGCAGTACTTC
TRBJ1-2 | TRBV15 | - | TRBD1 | CATSRDFARGVGYTF | TGTGCCACCAGCAGAGATTTTGCCAGGGGGGTTGGCTACACCTTC
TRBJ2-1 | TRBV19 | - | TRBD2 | CASSIGGLAGPSYNEQFF | TGTGCCAGTAGTATAGGGGGACTAGCGGGACCCTCCTACAATGAGCAGTTCTTC
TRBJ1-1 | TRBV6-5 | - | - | CASSYGIAENTEAFF | TGTGCCAGCAGTTACGGGATAGCGGAAAACACTGAAGCTTTCTTT
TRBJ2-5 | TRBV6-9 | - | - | CASNYRLSYKETQYF | TGTGCCAGCAATTACAGACTATCCTACAAAGAGACCCAGTACTTC
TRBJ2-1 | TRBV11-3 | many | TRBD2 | CASSLDWTAGAYNEQFF | TGTGCCAGCAGCTTAGATTGGACGGCGGGAGCCTACAATGAGCAGTTCTTC
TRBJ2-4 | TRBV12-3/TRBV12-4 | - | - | CASSPPGSAKNTQYF | TGTGCCAGCAGCCCTCCGGGTAGCGCGAAAAACACTCAGTACTTC
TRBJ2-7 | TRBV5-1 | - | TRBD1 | CASSLASGQGFHEQYF | TGCGCCAGCAGCTTGGCCTCGGGACAGGGTTTCCACGAGCAGTACTTC
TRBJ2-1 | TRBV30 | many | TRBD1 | CAWKGQGLREQFF | TGTGCCTGGAAAGGACAGGGTTTAAGAGAGCAGTTCTTC
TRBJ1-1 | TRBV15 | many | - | CATSRDQGNTEAFF | TGTGCCACCAGCAGAGATCAGGGGAACACTGAAGCTTTCTTT
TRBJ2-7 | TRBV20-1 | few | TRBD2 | CSARKTSGLSYEQYF | TGCAGTGCTAGAAAGACTAGCGGGCTCTCCTACGAGCAGTACTTC
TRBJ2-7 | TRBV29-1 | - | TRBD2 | CSVDWSREGGYEQYF | TGCAGCGTTGATTGGTCGCGGGAGGGCGGCTACGAGCAGTACTTC
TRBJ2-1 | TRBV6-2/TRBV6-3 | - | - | CASSYGATYNEQFF | TGTGCCAGCAGTTACGGAGCGACCTACAATGAGCAGTTCTTC
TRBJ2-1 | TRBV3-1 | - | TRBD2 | CASSPPMGLAGDHEQFF | TGTGCCAGCAGCCCGCCCATGGGACTAGCGGGAGACCATGAGCAGTTCTTC
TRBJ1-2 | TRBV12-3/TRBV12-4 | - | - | CASSSPRTDYGYTF | TGTGCCAGTAGTAGCCCGCGGACAGACTATGGCTACACCTTC
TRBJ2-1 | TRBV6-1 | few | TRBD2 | CASGNEASGRNEQFF | TGTGCCAGCGGGAACGAGGCTAGCGGGAGGAATGAGCAGTTCTTC
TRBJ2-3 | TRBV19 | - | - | CASSMTVADTQYF | TGTGCCAGTAGTATGACCGTGGCAGATACGCAGTATTTT
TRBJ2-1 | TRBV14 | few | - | CASSPWTTPDNEQFF | TGTGCCAGCAGCCCCTGGACAACGCCCGACAATGAGCAGTTCTTC
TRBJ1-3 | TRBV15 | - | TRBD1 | CATSRPPGQANSGNTIYF | TGTGCCACCAGCAGACCTCCGGGACAGGCCAACTCTGGAAACACCATATATTTT
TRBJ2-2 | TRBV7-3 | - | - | CASPERNNAGELFF | TGTGCCAGCCCGGAGAGAAATAACGCCGGGGAGCTGTTTTTT
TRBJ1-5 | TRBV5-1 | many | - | CASSPGGGGQPQHF | TGCGCCAGCAGCCCGGGGGGTGGGGGACAGCCCCAGCATTTT
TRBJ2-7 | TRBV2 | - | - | CASRTSYEQYF | TGTGCCAGCAGGACAAGCTACGAGCAGTACTTC
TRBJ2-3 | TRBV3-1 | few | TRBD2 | CASSQSSGTTDTQYF | TGTGCCAGCAGCCAATCTAGCGGTACCACAGATACGCAGTATTTT
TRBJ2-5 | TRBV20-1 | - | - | CSVPDRVKETQYF | TGCAGTGTCCCAGACAGAGTAAAAGAGACCCAGTACTTC
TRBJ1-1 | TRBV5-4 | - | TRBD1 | CASSLDRDRGLSGTEAFF | TGTGCCAGCAGCTTAGACCGAGACAGGGGGCTATCGGGTACTGAAGCTTTCTTT
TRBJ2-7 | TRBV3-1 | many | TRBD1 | CASRGRGQGASEQYF | TGTGCCAGCAGAGGGAGGGGACAGGGGGCGTCGGAGCAGTACTTC
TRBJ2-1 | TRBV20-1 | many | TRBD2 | CSARGTSGSHEQFF | TGCAGTGCTAGAGGGACTAGCGGGAGCCATGAGCAGTTCTTC
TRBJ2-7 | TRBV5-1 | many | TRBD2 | CASRERGDYEQYF | TGCGCCAGCAGGGAGCGGGGAGACTACGAGCAGTACTTC
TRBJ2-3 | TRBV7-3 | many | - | CASSPGGARDTQYF | TGTGCCAGCAGCCCCGGCGGGGCAAGGGATACGCAGTATTTT
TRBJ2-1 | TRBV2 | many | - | CASIQWSSYNEQFF | TGTGCCAGCATTCAATGGAGCTCCTACAATGAGCAGTTCTTC
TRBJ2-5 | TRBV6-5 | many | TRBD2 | CASSYNLSGRGETQYF | TGTGCCAGCAGTTACAACCTTAGCGGGAGGGGAGAGACCCAGTACTTC
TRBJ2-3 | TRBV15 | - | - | CATSRKGGTDTQYF | TGTGCCACCAGCAGAAAGGGGGGCACAGATACGCAGTATTTT
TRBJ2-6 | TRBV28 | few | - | CASSLPQGSGANVLTF | TGTGCCAGCAGTCTACCACAGGGTTCGGGGGCCAACGTCCTGACTTTC
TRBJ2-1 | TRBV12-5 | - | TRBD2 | CASGFAGLAGEGYNEQFF | TGTGCTAGTGGTTTTGCCGGACTAGCGGGAGAGGGTTACAATGAGCAGTTCTTC
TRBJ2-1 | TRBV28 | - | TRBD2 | CASSPAGTSGYNEQFF | TGTGCCAGCAGTCCAGCCGGGACTAGCGGATACAATGAGCAGTTCTTC
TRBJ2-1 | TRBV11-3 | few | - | CASSRDIGYNEQFF | TGTGCCAGCAGCCGAGATATAGGGTACAATGAGCAGTTCTTC
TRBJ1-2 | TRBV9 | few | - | CASSVAPDSYGYTF | TGTGCCAGCAGCGTAGCCCCCGACAGCTATGGCTACACCTTC
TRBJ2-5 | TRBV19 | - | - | CASSIEPRGTQYF | TGTGCCAGTAGTATTGAACCCAGGGGGACCCAGTACTTC
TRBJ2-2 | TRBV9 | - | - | CASSVGNPANTGELFF | TGTGCCAGCAGCGTAGGTAACCCGGCGAACACCGGGGAGCTGTTTTTT
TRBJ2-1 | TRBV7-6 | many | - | CASSLAQGLTSSEQFF | TGTGCCAGCAGCTTAGCTCAGGGTTTGACTAGTAGTGAGCAGTTCTTC
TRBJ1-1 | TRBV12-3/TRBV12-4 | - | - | CASSLGGRGTEAFF | TGTGCCAGCAGTTTGGGGGGGCGCGGCACTGAAGCTTTCTTT
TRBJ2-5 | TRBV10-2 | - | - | CASSENPQGWGETQYF | TGCGCCAGCAGTGAGAACCCCCAAGGGTGGGGAGAGACCCAGTACTTC
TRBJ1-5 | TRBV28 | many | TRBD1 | CASHTGVWNQPQHF | TGTGCCAGCCATACAGGGGTATGGAATCAGCCCCAGCATTTT
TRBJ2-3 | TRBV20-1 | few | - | CSVNTDTQYF | TGCAGCGTGAACACAGATACGCAGTATTTT
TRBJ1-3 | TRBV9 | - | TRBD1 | CASSARQGPSGNTIYF | TGTGCCAGCAGCGCCCGACAGGGCCCCTCTGGAAACACCATATATTTT